This T cell receptor beta chain comes out of a study of vaccination and CD4 T cells after COVID-19. About the research overall: The convalescents included six males and four females, and among them two were Hispanic while seven were Caucasian. A CEFX pool, an HIV-1 Nef pool, or no peptide went to control cultures.

Cultured CD4+ T-cell DNA underwent Oncomine TCR Beta short-read sequencing. In this case, cultured CD4+ T cells provided the extracted genomic DNA. TCRdb independently ran MiXCR on the PCR reads; one entry per CDR3 protein. This table holds some 23,000 distinct CDR3 sequences, roughly 44% found once. The treatment here: approximately 11-day PBMC culture with coronavirus spike peptide pools or control peptides (ViraFEST assay). The authors swapped half the medium for fresh IL-2 medium on days 3 and 7. A word on this clonotype: Antigen unknown.

The TCR comes from a human donor who received a COVID-19 vaccine. Material: CD4+ T cells from blood, cultured in vitro, obtained before SARS-CoV-2 vaccination.

In DNA form, the CDR3 reads TGCGCCAGCAGTGAGGGCCAGTCCTACGAGCAGTACTTC. Amino acids: CASSEGQSYEQYF. The V and J genes are TRBV10-2 and TRBJ2-7, with D unclear. Germline CDR1 is WSHSY and CDR2 is SAAADI. With 2 bases removed from V and 1 base from J, the gap between germline ends came to 6 bases. The CDR3 has 13 residues.